This TCR beta chain was profiled in a study of identical twins. Healthy Caucasian donors formed the entire cohort. About this clonotype: Antigen: not known.

Study conclusions and caveats: Where out-of-frame alpha sequences were twin-shared, they showed excess low generation probability. Twins' surplus sharing was weaker for beta out-of-frame sequences.

Template switching supplied a universal primer site; unique molecular identifiers were carried on the cDNA. Via MiXCR, TCRdb re-called the 5' RACE reads, giving one row per CDR3 protein. This repertoire shows roughly 1,500,000 distinct CDR3 sequences, about 31% found once; its top ten account for around 0.25%. Trimming cost V 7 bases and J 0 bases, with 18 bases left between them. Germline values: CDR1 DFQATT, CDR2 SNEGSKA (reference sequence). The CDR3 contains 15 residues. Input material: cord blood. V and J are TRBV20-1 and TRBJ1-1, with D tentatively TRBD1 (5 bases). This TCR was sampled from a newborn girl in good health. This CDR3 reads CSDDRLGGMNTEAFF. The DNA of the CDR3 is TGCAGTGACGACCGGCTGGGGGGAATGAACACTGAAGCTTTCTTT.